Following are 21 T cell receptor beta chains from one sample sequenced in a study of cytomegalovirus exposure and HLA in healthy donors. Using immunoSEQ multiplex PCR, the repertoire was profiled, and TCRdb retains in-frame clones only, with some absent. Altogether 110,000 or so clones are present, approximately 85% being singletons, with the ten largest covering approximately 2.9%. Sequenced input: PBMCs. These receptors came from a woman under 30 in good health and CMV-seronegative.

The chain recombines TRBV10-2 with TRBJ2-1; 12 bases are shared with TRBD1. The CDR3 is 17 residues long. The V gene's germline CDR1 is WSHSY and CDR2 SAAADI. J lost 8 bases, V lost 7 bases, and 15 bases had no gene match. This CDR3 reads CASNLDPGTGGDYEQFF. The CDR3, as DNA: TGCGCCAGCAACTTAGACCCCGGGACAGGGGGCGACTATGAGCAGTTCTTC.

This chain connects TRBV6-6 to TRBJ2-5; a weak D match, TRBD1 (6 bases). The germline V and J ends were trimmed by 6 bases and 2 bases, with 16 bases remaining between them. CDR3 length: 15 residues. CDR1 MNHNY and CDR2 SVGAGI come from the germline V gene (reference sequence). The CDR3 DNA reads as TGTGCCAGCAGACTCGGGCCTGGGACACAAGAGACCCAGTACTTC. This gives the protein CASRLGPGTQETQYF.

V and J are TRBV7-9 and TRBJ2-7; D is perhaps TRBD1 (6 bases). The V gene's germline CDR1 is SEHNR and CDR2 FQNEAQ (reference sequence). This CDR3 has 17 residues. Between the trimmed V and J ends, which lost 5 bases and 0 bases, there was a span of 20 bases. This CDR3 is CASSPFPTPTGSYEQYF. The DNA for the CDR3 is TGTGCCAGCAGCCCCTTCCCGACCCCGACAGGCTCCTACGAGCAGTACTTC.

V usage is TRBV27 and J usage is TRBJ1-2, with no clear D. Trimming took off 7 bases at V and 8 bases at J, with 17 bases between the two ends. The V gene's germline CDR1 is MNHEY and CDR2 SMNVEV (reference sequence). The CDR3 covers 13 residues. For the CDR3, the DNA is TGTGCCAGCACCCAACGGGAGGGCTTCGGCTACACCTTC. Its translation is CASTQREGFGYTF.

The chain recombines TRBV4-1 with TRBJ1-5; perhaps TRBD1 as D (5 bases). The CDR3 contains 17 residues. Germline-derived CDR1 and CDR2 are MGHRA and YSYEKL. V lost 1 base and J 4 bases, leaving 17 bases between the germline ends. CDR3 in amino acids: CASSQGGTAGSNQPQHF. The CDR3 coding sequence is TGCGCCAGCAGCCAAGGGGGGACGGCGGGATCTAATCAGCCCCAGCATTTT.

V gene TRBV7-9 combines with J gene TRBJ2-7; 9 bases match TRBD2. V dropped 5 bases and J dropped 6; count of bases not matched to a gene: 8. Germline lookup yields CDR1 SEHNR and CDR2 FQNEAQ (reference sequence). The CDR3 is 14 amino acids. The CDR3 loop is CASSLIAGAGEQYF. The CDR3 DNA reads TGTGCCAGCAGCCTAATAGCGGGGGCCGGCGAGCAGTACTTC.

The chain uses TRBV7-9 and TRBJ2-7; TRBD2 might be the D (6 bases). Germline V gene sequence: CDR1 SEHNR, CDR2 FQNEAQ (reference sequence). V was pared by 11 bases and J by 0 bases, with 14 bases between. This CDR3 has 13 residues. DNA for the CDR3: TGTGCCGGGGGGTCTAGTATCTCCTACGAGCAGTACTTC. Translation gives CAGGSSISYEQYF.

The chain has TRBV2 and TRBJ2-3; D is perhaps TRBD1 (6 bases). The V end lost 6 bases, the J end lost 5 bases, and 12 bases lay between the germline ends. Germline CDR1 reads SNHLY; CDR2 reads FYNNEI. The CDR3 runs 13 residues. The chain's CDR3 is CASRTGGGDTQYF. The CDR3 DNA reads TGTGCCAGCAGGACTGGGGGCGGAGATACGCAGTATTTT.

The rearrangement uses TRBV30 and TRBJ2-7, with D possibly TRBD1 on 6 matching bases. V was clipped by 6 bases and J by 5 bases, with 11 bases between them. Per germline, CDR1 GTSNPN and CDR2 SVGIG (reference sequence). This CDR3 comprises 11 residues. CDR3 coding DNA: TGTGCCTGCAGACAGGCGGACGAGCAGTACTTC. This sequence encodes CACRQADEQYF.

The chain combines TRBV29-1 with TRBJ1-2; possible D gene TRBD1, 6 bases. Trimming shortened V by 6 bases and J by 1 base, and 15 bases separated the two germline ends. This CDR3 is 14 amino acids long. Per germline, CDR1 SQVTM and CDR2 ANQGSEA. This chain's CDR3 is CSVRGGQFNYGYTF. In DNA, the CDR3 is TGCAGCGTCCGGGGGGGGCAGTTTAACTATGGCTACACCTTC.

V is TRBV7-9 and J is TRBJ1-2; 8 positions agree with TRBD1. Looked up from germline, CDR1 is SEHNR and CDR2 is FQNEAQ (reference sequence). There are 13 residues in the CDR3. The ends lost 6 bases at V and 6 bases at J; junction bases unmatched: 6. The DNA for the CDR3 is TGTGCCAGCAGTCCGGACAGGGAGGATGGCTACACCTTC. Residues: CASSPDREDGYTF.

CDR3 bases: TGTGCCAGCAGCGGAACAGGGCACCAAGGTGGAAACACCATATATTTT. This codes for CASSGTGHQGGNTIYF. The chain links TRBV9 to TRBJ1-3, with D perhaps TRBD1 (6 bases). The CDR3 extends over 16 amino acids. CDR1 is SGDLS and CDR2 is YYNGEE in the germline V gene. V lost 3 bases to trimming and J lost 3 bases, with 16 bases between them.

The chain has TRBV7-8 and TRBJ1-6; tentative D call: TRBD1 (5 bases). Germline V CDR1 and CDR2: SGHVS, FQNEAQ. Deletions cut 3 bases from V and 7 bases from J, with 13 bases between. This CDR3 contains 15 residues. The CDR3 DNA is TGTGCCAGCAGCTTCCACGGACAAGTAAATTCACCCCTCCACTTT. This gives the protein CASSFHGQVNSPLHF.

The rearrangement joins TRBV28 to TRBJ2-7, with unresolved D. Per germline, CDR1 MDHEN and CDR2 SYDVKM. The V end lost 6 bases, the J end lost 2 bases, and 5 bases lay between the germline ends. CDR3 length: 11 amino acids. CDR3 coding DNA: TGTGCCAGCAGCCCTACCTACGAGCAGTACTTC. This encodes CASSPTYEQYF.

CDR3 region: CAWSGTGGWQPQHF. In DNA, the CDR3 is TGTGCCTGGAGTGGGACAGGGGGATGGCAGCCCCAGCATTTT. The V and J genes are TRBV30 and TRBJ1-5; 10 bases align to TRBD1. The V gene end was trimmed by 1 base and the J gene end by 7 bases; junction bases not matched to a gene: 4. Germline loops: CDR1 GTSNPN, CDR2 SVGIG (reference sequence). The CDR3 has 14 amino acids.

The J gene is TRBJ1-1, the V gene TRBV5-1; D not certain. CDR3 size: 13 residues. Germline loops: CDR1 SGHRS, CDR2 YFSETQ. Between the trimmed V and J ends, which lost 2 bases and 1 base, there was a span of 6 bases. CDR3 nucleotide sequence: TGCGCCAGCAGCTTACGAGAGAACACTGAAGCTTTCTTT. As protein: CASSLRENTEAFF.

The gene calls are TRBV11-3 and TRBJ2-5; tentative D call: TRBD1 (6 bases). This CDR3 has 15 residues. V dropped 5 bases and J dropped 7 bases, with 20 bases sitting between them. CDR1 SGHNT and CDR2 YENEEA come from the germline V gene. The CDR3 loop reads CASSPGRVEGGTQYF. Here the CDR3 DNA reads TGTGCCAGCAGCCCTGGACGGGTAGAAGGGGGGACCCAGTACTTC.

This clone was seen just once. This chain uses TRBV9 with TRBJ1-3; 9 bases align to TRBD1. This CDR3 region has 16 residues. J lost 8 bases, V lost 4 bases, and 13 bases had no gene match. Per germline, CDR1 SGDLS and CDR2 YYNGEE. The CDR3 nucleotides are TGTGCCAGCAGCCCAAGGGGGGACAGGGTCGTAGACACCATATATTTT. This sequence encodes CASSPRGDRVVDTIYF.

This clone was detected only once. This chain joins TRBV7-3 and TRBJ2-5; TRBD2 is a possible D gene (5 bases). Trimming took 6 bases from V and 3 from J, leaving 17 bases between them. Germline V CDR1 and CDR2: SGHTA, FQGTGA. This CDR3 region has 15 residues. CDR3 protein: CASSSGGGLKETQYF. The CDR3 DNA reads TGTGCCAGCAGTTCAGGAGGTGGACTGAAAGAGACCCAGTACTTC. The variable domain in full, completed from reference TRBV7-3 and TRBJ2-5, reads GAGVSQTPSNKVTEKGKYVELRCDPISGHTALYWYRQSLGQGPEFLIYFQGTGAADDSGLPNDRFFAVRPEGSVSTLKIQRTERGDSAVYLCASSSGGGLKETQYFGPGTRLLVL.

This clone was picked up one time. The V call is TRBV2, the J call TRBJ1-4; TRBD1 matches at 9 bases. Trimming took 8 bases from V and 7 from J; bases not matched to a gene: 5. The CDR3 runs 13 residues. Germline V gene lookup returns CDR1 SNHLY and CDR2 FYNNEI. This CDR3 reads CASLRQGGEKLFF. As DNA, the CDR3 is TGTGCCAGCCTTAGACAGGGGGGTGAAAAACTGTTTTTT.

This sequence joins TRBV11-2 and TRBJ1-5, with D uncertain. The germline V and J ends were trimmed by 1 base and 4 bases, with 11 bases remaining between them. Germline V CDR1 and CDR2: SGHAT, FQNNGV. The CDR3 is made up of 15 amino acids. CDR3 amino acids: CASSLAFGGNQPQHF. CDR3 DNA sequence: TGTGCCAGCAGCTTAGCATTTGGCGGAAATCAGCCCCAGCATTTT.